The clone carrying this TCR beta chain turned up a few times. The antigen is not known. Attachment of unique molecular identifiers was made to individual cDNA molecules. TCRdb used MiXCR to reprocess the 5' RACE reads, holding one entry per CDR3 protein. In the table there are 45,000 to 75,000 distinct CDR3 sequences, around 12% of which are singletons. These data belong to a study of early T cells in non-severe SARS-CoV-2 infection. Study details: The input, bulk RNA from unsorted whole blood, was sequenced, and chains were unpaired.

Regarding the study as a whole: The matching step, a VDJdb search, favored anti-spike CD8 responses and missed private and CD4 specificities.

The receptor was isolated from an adult who was a healthcare worker with PCR-confirmed SARS-CoV-2 infection or an uninfected control (not recorded which). Material for sequencing was whole blood.

The CDR3 region is CASSLRGRESGANVLTF. The CDR3 coding sequence is TGTGCCAGCAGCTTAAGGGGGCGCGAGTCTGGGGCCAACGTCCTGACTTTC. The V and J genes are TRBV7-3 and TRBJ2-6; tentative D call: TRBD1 (6 bases). The CDR3 extends over 17 amino acids. The germline gives CDR1 SGHTA, CDR2 FQGTGA. Trimming removed 1 base at V and 1 base at J, with 11 bases between. The full variable domain, completed using reference TRBV7-3 and TRBJ2-6, is GAGVSQTPSNKVTEKGKYVELRCDPISGHTALYWYRQSLGQGPEFLIYFQGTGAADDSGLPNDRFFAVRPEGSVSTLKIQRTERGDSAVYLCASSLRGRESGANVLTFGAGSRLTVL.